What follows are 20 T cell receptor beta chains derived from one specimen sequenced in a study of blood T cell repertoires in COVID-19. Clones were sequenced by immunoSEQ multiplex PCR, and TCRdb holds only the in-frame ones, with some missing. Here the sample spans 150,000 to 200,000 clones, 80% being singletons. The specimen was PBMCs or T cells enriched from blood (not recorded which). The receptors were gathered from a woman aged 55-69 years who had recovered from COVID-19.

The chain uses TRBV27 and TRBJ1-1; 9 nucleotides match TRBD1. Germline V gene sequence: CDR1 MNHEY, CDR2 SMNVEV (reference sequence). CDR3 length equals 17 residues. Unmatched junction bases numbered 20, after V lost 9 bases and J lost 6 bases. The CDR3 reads CASRPDGGQGRPAEAFF. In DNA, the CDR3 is TGTGCCAGTCGGCCCGACGGAGGACAGGGGAGGCCGGCTGAAGCTTTCTTT.

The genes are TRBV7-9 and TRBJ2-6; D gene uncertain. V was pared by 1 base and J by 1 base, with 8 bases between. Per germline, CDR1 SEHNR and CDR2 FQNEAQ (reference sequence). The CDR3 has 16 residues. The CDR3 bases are TGTGCCAGCAGCTTAGTAGCCGGTTCTGGGGCCAACGTCCTGACTTTC. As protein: CASSLVAGSGANVLTF.

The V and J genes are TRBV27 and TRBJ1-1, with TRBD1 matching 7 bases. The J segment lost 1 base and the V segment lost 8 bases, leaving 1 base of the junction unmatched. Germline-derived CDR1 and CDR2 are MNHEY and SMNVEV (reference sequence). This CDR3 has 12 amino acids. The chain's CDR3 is CASGDRNTEAFF. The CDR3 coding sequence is TGTGCCAGCGGGGACAGGAACACTGAAGCTTTCTTT.

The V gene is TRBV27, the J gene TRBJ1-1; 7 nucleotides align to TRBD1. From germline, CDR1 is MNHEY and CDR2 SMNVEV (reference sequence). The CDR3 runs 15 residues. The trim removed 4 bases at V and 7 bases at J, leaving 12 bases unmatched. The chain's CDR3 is CASSWRRGFWGEAFF. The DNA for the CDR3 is TGTGCCAGCAGTTGGCGCAGGGGGTTTTGGGGTGAAGCTTTCTTT.

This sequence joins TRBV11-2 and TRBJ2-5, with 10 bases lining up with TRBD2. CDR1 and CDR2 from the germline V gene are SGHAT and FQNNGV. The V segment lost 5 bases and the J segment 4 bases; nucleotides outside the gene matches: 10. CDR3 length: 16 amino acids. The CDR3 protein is CASSGEAGGLAETQYF. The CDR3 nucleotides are TGTGCCAGCAGCGGGGAAGCGGGGGGGCTGGCAGAGACCCAGTACTTC. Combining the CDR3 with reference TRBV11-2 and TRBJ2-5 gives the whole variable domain EAGVAQSPRYKIIEKRQSVAFWCNPISGHATLYWYQQILGQGPKLLIQFQNNGVVDDSQLPKDRFSAERLKGVDSTLKIQPAKLEDSAVYLCASSGEAGGLAETQYFGPGTRLLVL.

Written as DNA, the CDR3 is TGTGCCACCGGGGGACAAAGCAACGAGCAGTACTTC. This encodes CATGGQSNEQYF. The V and J genes are TRBV24-1 and TRBJ2-7, with D perhaps TRBD1 (6 bases). The V and J ends lost 9 bases and 5 bases respectively, with 13 bases between them. CDR3 length: 12 residues. The germline V gene encodes CDR1 KGHDR and CDR2 SFDVKD.

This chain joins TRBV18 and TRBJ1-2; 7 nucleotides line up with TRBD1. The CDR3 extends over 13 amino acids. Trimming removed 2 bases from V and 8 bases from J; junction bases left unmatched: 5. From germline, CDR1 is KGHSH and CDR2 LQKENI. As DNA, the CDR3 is TGTGCCAGCTCACCAAGGCAGGGGGTCGGCTACACCTTC. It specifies CASSPRQGVGYTF.

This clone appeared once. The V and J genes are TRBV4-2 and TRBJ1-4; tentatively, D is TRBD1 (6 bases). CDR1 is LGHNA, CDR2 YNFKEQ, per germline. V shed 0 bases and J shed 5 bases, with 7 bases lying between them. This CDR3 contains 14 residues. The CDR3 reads CASSQDRGNEKLFF. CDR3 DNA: TGTGCCAGCAGCCAAGACAGGGGAAATGAAAAACTGTTTTTT.

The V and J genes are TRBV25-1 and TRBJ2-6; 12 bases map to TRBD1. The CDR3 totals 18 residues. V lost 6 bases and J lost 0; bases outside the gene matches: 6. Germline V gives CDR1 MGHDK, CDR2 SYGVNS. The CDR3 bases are TGTGCCAGCAGCCATCGGGACAGGGGGCTCTCTGGGGCCAACGTCCTGACTTTC. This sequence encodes CASSHRDRGLSGANVLTF.

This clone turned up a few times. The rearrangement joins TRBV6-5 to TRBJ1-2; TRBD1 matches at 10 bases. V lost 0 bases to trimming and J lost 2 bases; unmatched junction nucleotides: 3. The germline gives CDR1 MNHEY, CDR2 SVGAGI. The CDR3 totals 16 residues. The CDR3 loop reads CASSYSRTGGNYGYTF. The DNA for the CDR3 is TGTGCCAGCAGTTACTCAAGGACAGGGGGAAACTATGGCTACACCTTC.

The CDR3 here is CASSYSRHESYEQYF. The CDR3 region has the DNA TGTGCCAGCAGTTACTCTCGCCACGAGTCCTACGAGCAGTACTTC. The chain couples TRBV6-5 to TRBJ2-7; D uncertain. This CDR3 contains 15 residues. Germline CDR1 and CDR2: MNHEY and SVGAGI. V was cut by 0 bases and J by 1 base, with 10 bases left in between.

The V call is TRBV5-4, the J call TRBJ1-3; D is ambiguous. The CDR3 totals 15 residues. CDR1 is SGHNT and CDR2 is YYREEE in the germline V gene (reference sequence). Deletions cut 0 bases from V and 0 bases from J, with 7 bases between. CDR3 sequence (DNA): TGTGCCAGCAGCTTGGACTTGAGCTCTGGAAACACCATATATTTT. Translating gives CASSLDLSSGNTIYF. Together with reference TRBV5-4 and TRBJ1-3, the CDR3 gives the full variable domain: ETGVTQSPTHLIKTRGQQVTLRCSSQSGHNTVSWYQQALGQGPQFIFQYYREEENGRGNFPPRFSGLQFPNYSSELNVNALELDDSALYLCASSLDLSSGNTIYFGEGSWLTVV.

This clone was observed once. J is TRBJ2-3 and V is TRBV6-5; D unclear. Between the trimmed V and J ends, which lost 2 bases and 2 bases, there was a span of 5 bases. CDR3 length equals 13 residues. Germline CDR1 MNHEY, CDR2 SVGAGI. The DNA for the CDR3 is TGTGCCAGCAGTTACCGGGTCACAGATACGCAGTATTTT. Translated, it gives CASSYRVTDTQYF.

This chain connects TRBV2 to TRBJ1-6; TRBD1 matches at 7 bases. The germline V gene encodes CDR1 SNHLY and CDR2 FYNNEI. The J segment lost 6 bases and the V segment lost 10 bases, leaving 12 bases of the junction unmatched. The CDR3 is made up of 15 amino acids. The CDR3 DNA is TGTGCCACAGTACTTGAGACAGGGAGTAATTCACCCCTCCACTTT. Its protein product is CATVLETGSNSPLHF.

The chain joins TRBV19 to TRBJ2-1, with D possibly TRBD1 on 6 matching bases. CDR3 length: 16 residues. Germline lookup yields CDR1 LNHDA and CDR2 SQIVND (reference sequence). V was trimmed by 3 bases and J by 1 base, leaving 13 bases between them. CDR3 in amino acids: CASSILAGVSYNEQFF. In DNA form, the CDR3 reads TGTGCCAGTAGTATCTTAGCAGGGGTATCCTACAATGAGCAGTTCTTC.

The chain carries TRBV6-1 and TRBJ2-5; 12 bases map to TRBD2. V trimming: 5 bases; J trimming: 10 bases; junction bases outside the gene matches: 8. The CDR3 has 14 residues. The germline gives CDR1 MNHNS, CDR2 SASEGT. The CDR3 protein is CASSSSGGALDQYF. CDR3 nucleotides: TGTGCCAGCAGTTCTAGCGGGGGGGCCTTGGACCAGTACTTC.

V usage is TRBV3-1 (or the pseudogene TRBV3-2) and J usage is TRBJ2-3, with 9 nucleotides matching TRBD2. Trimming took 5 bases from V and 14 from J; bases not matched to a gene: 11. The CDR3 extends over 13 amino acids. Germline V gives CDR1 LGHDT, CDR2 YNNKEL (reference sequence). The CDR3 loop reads CASSDPGTSFPYF. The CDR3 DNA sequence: TGTGCCAGCAGCGACCCCGGGACTAGCTTTCCGTATTTT.

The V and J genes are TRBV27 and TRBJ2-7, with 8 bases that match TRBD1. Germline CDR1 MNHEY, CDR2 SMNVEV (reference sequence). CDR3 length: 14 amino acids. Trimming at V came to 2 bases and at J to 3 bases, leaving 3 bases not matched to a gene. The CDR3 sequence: CASSLPGQGYEQYF. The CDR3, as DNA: TGTGCCAGCAGTTTACCTGGACAGGGCTACGAGCAGTACTTC.

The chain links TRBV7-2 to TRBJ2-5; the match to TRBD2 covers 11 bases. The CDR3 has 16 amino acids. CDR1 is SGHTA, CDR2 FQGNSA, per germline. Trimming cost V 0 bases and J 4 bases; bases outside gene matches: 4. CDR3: CASSLALAGGPETQYF. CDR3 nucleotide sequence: TGTGCCAGCAGCTTAGCATTAGCGGGGGGGCCAGAGACCCAGTACTTC. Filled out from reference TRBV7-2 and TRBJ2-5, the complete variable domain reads GAGVSQSPSNKVTEKGKDVELRCDPISGHTALYWYRQSLGQGLEFLIYFQGNSAPDKSGLPSDRFSAERTGGSVSTLTIQRTQQEDSAVYLCASSLALAGGPETQYFGPGTRLLVL.

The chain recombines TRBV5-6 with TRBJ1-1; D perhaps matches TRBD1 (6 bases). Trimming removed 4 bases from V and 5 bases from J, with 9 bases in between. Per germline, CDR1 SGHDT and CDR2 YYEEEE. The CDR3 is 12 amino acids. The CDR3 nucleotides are TGTGCCAGCAGCACAGGGAAGACTGAAGCTTTCTTT. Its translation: CASSTGKTEAFF.